This passage covers 13 T cell receptor beta chains from one sample sequenced in a study of T cell responses to AZD1222 COVID-19 vaccine. Sequencing was performed with immunoSEQ multiplex PCR; in TCRdb, only in-frame clones are kept and a portion is missing. The sample has more than 150,000 clones, 92% seen once; the top ten hold roughly a tenth. Sequenced here: peripheral blood, sampled on day 0 of AZD1222 vaccination. All receptors derive from an adult in good health.

This clone has just one count. The V gene is TRBV5-5, the J gene TRBJ1-2; D is unresolved. Germline V gives CDR1 SGHKS, CDR2 YYEKEE (reference sequence). Trimming pared 4 bases from V and 8 bases from J, leaving 21 bases between. This CDR3 is built from 15 residues. The CDR3 spells CASSLDQVPGRGYTF. The DNA for the CDR3 is TGTGCCAGCAGCCTCGACCAGGTCCCCGGGAGGGGCTACACCTTC.

The V gene is TRBV4-3, the J gene TRBJ1-1; no clear D gene. Trimming shortened V by 4 bases and J by 0 bases, and 12 bases separated the two germline ends. Germline-derived CDR1 and CDR2 are LGHNA and YSLEER. The CDR3 length is 15 residues. CDR3 protein: CASSRGLKLNTEAFF. CDR3 sequence (DNA): TGCGCCAGCAGCCGTGGACTCAAACTGAACACTGAAGCTTTCTTT.

This chain uses TRBV7-6 with TRBJ2-1; 10 positions agree with TRBD2. Germline loops: CDR1 SGHVS, CDR2 FNYEAQ. The length of the CDR3 is 15 residues. Losses at the gene ends were 2 bases for V and 9 bases for J; bases not matched to a gene: 7. In nucleotides, the CDR3 is TGTGCCAGCAGCTTATCAGCGGGGGGGAAAACTGAGCAGTTCTTC. Its translation is CASSLSAGGKTEQFF.

J is TRBJ1-1 and V is TRBV27, with 9 bases lining up with TRBD1. Losses at the gene ends were 6 bases for V and 1 base for J; bases not matched to a gene: 9. The CDR3 runs 16 residues. Per germline, CDR1 MNHEY and CDR2 SMNVEV (reference sequence). CDR3 DNA sequence: TGTGCCAGCAGCCCTGCCGAGACAGGGGGGAACACTGAAGCTTTCTTT. It translates to CASSPAETGGNTEAFF.

This sequence joins TRBV25-1 and TRBJ1-4; the D is unclear. V dropped 2 bases and J dropped 5 bases, with 12 bases sitting between them. The length of the CDR3 is 15 residues. Germline V gene lookup returns CDR1 MGHDK and CDR2 SYGVNS. In DNA, the CDR3 is TGTGCCAGCAGTGAAAGTGGCCTCCTCAATGAAAAACTGTTTTTT. Amino acids: CASSESGLLNEKLFF.

This clone was counted once. The CDR3 DNA reads as TGTGCCAGCAGCTTGGGGGACAGGGGGCGAGAGACCCAGTACTTC. Encoded protein: CASSLGDRGRETQYF. V gene TRBV5-8 combines with J gene TRBJ2-5; TRBD1 matches at 12 bases. This CDR3 spans 15 amino acids. V dropped 0 bases and J dropped 4; count of bases not matched to a gene: 1. The germline V gene has CDR1 SGHTS and CDR2 YDEGEE.

This chain links TRBV7-6 with TRBJ2-7, with D perhaps given as TRBD1 or TRBD2 (6 bases each). This CDR3 spans 15 amino acids. CDR1 and CDR2 (germline): SGHVS, FNYEAQ. V lost 0 bases, J lost 5 bases, and 14 bases lay in between. DNA for the CDR3: TGTGCCAGCAGCTTAGCAGGGGGGTCGATCGACGAGCAGTACTTC. Protein product: CASSLAGGSIDEQYF. The whole variable domain, filled in from reference TRBV7-6 and TRBJ2-7, reads GAGVSQSPRYKVTKRGQDVALRCDPISGHVSLYWYRQALGQGPEFLTYFNYEAQQDKSGLPNDRFSAERPEGSISTLTIQRTEQRDSAMYRCASSLAGGSIDEQYFGPGTRLTVT.

The V gene is TRBV27, the J gene TRBJ2-7; 11 bases agree with TRBD2. The CDR3 length is 11 residues. Unmatched junction bases numbered 9, after V lost 10 bases and J lost 13 bases. Germline V gene sequence: CDR1 MNHEY, CDR2 SMNVEV (reference sequence). The CDR3 loop is CATFLGTSGYF. CDR3 in DNA: TGTGCCACCTTCCTGGGGACTAGCGGTTACTTC.

The table lists this clone with a count of one. CDR3 sequence: CASSEGTSGSSYNEQFF. Written as DNA, the CDR3 is TGTGCCAGCAGTGAAGGAACTAGCGGGAGTTCCTACAATGAGCAGTTCTTC. The chain employs TRBV6-1 and TRBJ2-1; 11 bases agree with TRBD2. Germline CDR1 and CDR2: MNHNS and SASEGT. This CDR3 is 17 amino acids long. Trimming took 1 base from V and 1 from J; bases not matched to a gene: 3.

This sequence joins TRBV19 and TRBJ1-1, with D perhaps matching TRBD1 (6 bases). The CDR3 spans 14 residues. V lost 5 bases and J lost 1, with 11 bases in between. CDR1 and CDR2 from the germline V gene are LNHDA and SQIVND (reference sequence). In DNA, the CDR3 is TGTGCCAGTAGTTTACAGGGAGCGAACACTGAAGCTTTCTTT. Translated: CASSLQGANTEAFF.

V usage is TRBV4-2 and J usage is TRBJ1-1; D may be TRBD1 (5 bases). CDR1 and CDR2 from the germline V gene are LGHNA and YNFKEQ. The V end was cut by 4 bases, the J end by 0 bases, with 15 bases between. CDR3 size: 16 residues. In nucleotides, the CDR3 is TGTGCCAGCAGCCGAGAAGACAGAATAATGAACACTGAAGCTTTCTTT. It codes for CASSREDRIMNTEAFF.

This clone was picked up one time. This rearrangement joins TRBV10-1 to TRBJ2-5, with 8 bases identical to TRBD1. The CDR3 contains 14 residues. Germline V lookup: CDR1 WNHNN, CDR2 SYGVQD (reference sequence). V gave up 6 bases and J gave up 5 bases; unmatched junction bases: 8. CDR3 loop: CASSDRGRIETQYF. CDR3 coding DNA: TGCGCCAGCAGCGACAGGGGTAGAATTGAGACCCAGTACTTC.

The chain employs TRBV15 and TRBJ2-2; D perhaps matches TRBD1 (6 bases). The V gene's germline CDR1 is LNHNV and CDR2 YYDKDF (reference sequence). The CDR3 runs 14 residues. Trimming pared 4 bases from V and 1 base from J, leaving 7 bases between. CDR3 coding DNA: TGTGCCACCAGCAAGACAGGGAACACCGGGGAGCTGTTTTTT. Translated, it gives CATSKTGNTGELFF.